There are a few counts of the clone carrying this T cell receptor beta chain. The target antigen is unknown. The sample originates from a study of identical twins. Findings of the study overall: Rather than following the same donors, the conclusions depended on cross-sectional statistical analysis. Weaker excess sharing between twins was seen in beta out-of-frame sequences.

MiXCR, applied by TCRdb to the 5' RACE reads, yields one record per CDR3 protein. The sample consists of 450,000 or so distinct CDR3 sequences, less than 20% of them appearing once. CDR3 length equals 12 residues. J was trimmed by 8 bases and V by 3 bases; bases with no gene match: 3. The V gene's germline CDR1 is SQVTM and CDR2 ANQGSEA. The rearrangement uses TRBV29-1 and TRBJ2-1; 8 nucleotides agree with TRBD1. The TCR sequence derives from a man aged 45-65 years in good health. The sample taken for sequencing was naive T cells sorted from blood. The DNA for the CDR3 is TGCAGCGTTGATCACAGGGGGTATGAGCAGTTCTTC. Its translation: CSVDHRGYEQFF.